The TCR beta chain under discussion was sequenced for a study of blood T cell repertoires in COVID-19. Study information: Acute-phase and convalescent COVID-19 samples originated in the United States, Italy and Spain. T cells, B-cell-depleted T cells, or PBMCs provided the cDNA or gDNA that served as material.

This CDR3 region has 13 residues. Germline-derived CDR1 and CDR2 are SQVTM and ANQGSEA. V shed 4 bases and J 5 bases; nucleotides not matched to a gene: 5. In the source study's methods: Amplification with reference gene primers provided the estimates of nucleated cell counts. The table came from immunoSEQ multiplex PCR; TCRdb's copy has only in-frame clones and leaves some out. The DNA gave D and trimming, while V, J and clone size come from that table. Of about 200,000 clones listed, over 75% are singletons. The chain employs TRBV29-1 and TRBJ2-3, with 8 bases that match TRBD2. Sequences were obtained from peripheral blood. This receptor was taken from a man between 45 and 60 years old with acute or convalescent COVID-19. For the CDR3, the DNA is TGCAGCGTTGCTGGGACTAGTAAAGATACGCAGTATTTT. It codes for CSVAGTSKDTQYF.